The TCR beta chain under discussion was sequenced for a study of T cells in Graves' hyperthyroidism and ophthalmopathy. General study findings and limits: Blood also showed most of the thyroid clonotypes that were expanded above 0.001.

This clonotype was observed many times. The antigen is undetermined. Amplification of TCR beta CDR3 regions was performed using RNA transcripts as template. HTBI primers were the set used in a first-round RT-PCR of the TCR CDR3. TCRdb fed the multiplex PCR reads into MiXCR, producing one record per CDR3 protein. The table lists 390,000 or so distinct CDR3 sequences, roughly 14% of them singletons. Trimming pared 4 bases from V and 7 bases from J, leaving 17 bases between. Germline CDR1 LGHDT, CDR2 YNNKEL (reference sequence). The CDR3 covers 15 residues. Material for sequencing was blood. This receptor was identified in a man between 18 and 29 years old with Graves' ophthalmopathy. The chain is built from TRBV3-1 and TRBJ2-1; D is uncertain. The CDR3 nucleotides are TGTGCCAGCAGCCCTCAGCGTTACCAAAGGAATGAGCAGTTCTTC. Translated: CASSPQRYQRNEQFF.